These 22 T cell receptor beta chains originate from one sample sequenced in a study of blood T cell repertoires in COVID-19. Repertoires were generated with immunoSEQ multiplex PCR, while TCRdb's copy carries only in-frame clones and drops some. Here the sample spans just over 200,000 clones, around three quarters being singletons. The sequencing input was peripheral blood. The receptors originated from a woman aged 65 to 85 with acute or convalescent COVID-19.

The chain has TRBV30 and TRBJ2-4, with TRBD2 identical over 7 bases. Germline CDR1 reads GTSNPN; CDR2 reads SVGIG (reference sequence). J gave up 3 bases and V 4 bases, and 12 bases lay outside the gene matches. The CDR3 has 16 residues. The CDR3 sequence: CAWTLWEGRDKNIQYF. DNA for the CDR3: TGTGCCTGGACCCTTTGGGAAGGGAGGGACAAAAACATTCAGTACTTC.

The chain couples TRBV7-2 to TRBJ2-1; 10 nucleotides match TRBD2. This CDR3 contains 16 residues. Trimming at V came to 2 bases and at J to 7 bases, leaving 8 bases not matched to a gene. Germline CDR1 is SGHTA and CDR2 is FQGNSA. CDR3 sequence reads: CASSLRLAGVKNEQFF. In DNA form, the CDR3 reads TGTGCCAGCAGCTTACGTCTAGCGGGAGTTAAAAATGAGCAGTTCTTC.

The chain has TRBV7-9 and TRBJ2-2; D gene uncertain. Germline V gene lookup returns CDR1 SEHNR and CDR2 FQNEAQ (reference sequence). The V and J ends lost 5 bases and 3 bases respectively, with 7 bases between them. The CDR3 runs to 13 residues. In DNA form, the CDR3 reads TGTGCCAGCAGCCCGAGAGACACCGGGGAGCTGTTTTTT. It is translated as CASSPRDTGELFF.

This chain uses TRBV24-1 with TRBJ2-3; 8 bases map to TRBD2. This CDR3 has 15 amino acids. Trimming removed 9 bases from V and 2 bases from J; junction bases left unmatched: 9. Germline assignment: CDR1 KGHDR and CDR2 SFDVKD. The DNA of the CDR3 is TGTGCCACCCGATCCTCAGCGGGGGACACAGATACGCAGTATTTT. Translating it yields CATRSSAGDTDTQYF.

This clone was found once. The V and J genes are TRBV6-5 and TRBJ1-1, with unresolved D. This CDR3 has 13 amino acids. CDR1 and CDR2 (germline): MNHEY, SVGAGI. V lost 8 bases to trimming and J lost 1 base, with 11 bases between them. CDR3 bases: TGTGCCAGCCAAGGATCAGGGAACACTGAAGCTTTCTTT. Protein product: CASQGSGNTEAFF.

The V gene is TRBV9, the J gene TRBJ1-3, with D perhaps matching TRBD1 (6 bases). The germline V gene encodes CDR1 SGDLS and CDR2 YYNGEE. This CDR3 is built from 14 residues. Trimming took off 5 bases at V and 4 bases at J, with 13 bases between the two ends. The CDR3 reads CASSLGGSGNTIYF. The CDR3 region has the DNA TGTGCCAGCAGTTTAGGGGGATCCGGAAACACCATATATTTT.

V usage is TRBV24-1 and J usage is TRBJ1-1; D call uncertain. Per the germline V gene, CDR1 is KGHDR and CDR2 is SFDVKD. Trimming removed 6 bases at V and 6 bases at J, with 16 bases between. CDR3 length equals 14 residues. The CDR3 coding sequence is TGTGCCACCAGTCTTGAGGGTGAGGGCTCTGAAGCTTTCTTT. Protein sequence: CATSLEGEGSEAFF.

For the CDR3, the DNA is TGTGCCAGCAGCATCCTTGTCGTCACAGGGGCTCCTTACGAGCAGTACTTC. Translating it yields CASSILVVTGAPYEQYF. The rearrangement joins TRBV7-2 to TRBJ2-7, with TRBD1 matching 7 bases. The CDR3 length is 17 residues. Unmatched junction bases numbered 17, after V lost 5 bases and J lost 4 bases. The germline CDR1 and CDR2 sequences are SGHTA and FQGNSA.

The chain combines TRBV7-2 with TRBJ1-1, with TRBD1 identical over 8 bases. The CDR3 sequence is 13 residues long. The ends lost 5 bases at V and 5 bases at J; junction bases unmatched: 4. Germline CDR1 SGHTA, CDR2 FQGNSA. This CDR3 is CASSLRGRTEAFF. The DNA for the CDR3 is TGTGCCAGCAGCCTCAGGGGGCGAACTGAAGCTTTCTTT.

The chain joins TRBV3-1 (or the pseudogene TRBV3-2) to TRBJ2-5; 8 bases are shared with TRBD2. The J segment lost 3 bases and the V segment lost 4 bases, leaving 10 bases of the junction unmatched. CDR1 and CDR2 from the germline V gene are LGHDT and YNNKEL (reference sequence). This CDR3 has 16 amino acids. The CDR3: CASSLSGTRRKETQYF. DNA of the CDR3: TGTGCCAGCAGCCTGTCCGGGACTAGACGAAAAGAGACCCAGTACTTC.

This clone was observed a few times. This chain connects TRBV5-4 to TRBJ1-2; D remains ambiguous. Germline loops: CDR1 SGHNT, CDR2 YYREEE (reference sequence). Trimming took 4 bases from V and 5 from J, leaving 9 bases between them. The length of the CDR3 is 12 residues. The chain's CDR3 is CASSQVLYGYTF. Written as DNA, the CDR3 is TGTGCCAGCAGCCAGGTGTTATATGGCTACACCTTC.

The V gene is TRBV3-1 (or the pseudogene TRBV3-2), the J gene TRBJ2-2; 7 nucleotides line up with TRBD1. The CDR3 length is 17 residues. CDR1 and CDR2 from the germline V gene are LGHDT and YNNKEL (reference sequence). V lost 1 base to trimming and J lost 4 bases; unmatched junction nucleotides: 9. In DNA form, the CDR3 reads TGTGCCAGCAGCCAAGGGGTCGTGACAGGGCGCACCGGGGAGCTGTTTTTT. As protein: CASSQGVVTGRTGELFF.

The gene calls are TRBV19 and TRBJ2-1; 12 bases fit TRBD2. Unmatched junction bases numbered 13, after V lost 7 bases and J lost 3 bases. In germline, CDR1 is LNHDA, CDR2 SQIVND (reference sequence). The CDR3 runs 18 residues. CDR3 amino acids: CASTSGLAGGQDYNEQFF. CDR3 DNA sequence: TGTGCCAGTACCTCGGGACTAGCGGGTGGCCAAGACTACAATGAGCAGTTCTTC. Full variable domain (rest looked up from reference TRBV19 and TRBJ2-1): DGGITQSPKYLFRKEGQNVTLSCEQNLNHDAMYWYRQDPGQGLRLIYYSQIVNDFQKGDIAEGYSVSREKKESFPLTVTSAQKNPTAFYLCASTSGLAGGQDYNEQFFGPGTRLTVL.

The table lists this clone with a count of one. The chain couples TRBV7-9 to TRBJ2-1; D not certain. The CDR3 is 13 amino acids. CDR1 and CDR2 (germline): SEHNR, FQNEAQ (reference sequence). V lost 4 bases, J lost 6 bases, and 10 bases lay in between. CDR3: CASSSLRGNEQFF. The CDR3 coding sequence is TGTGCCAGCAGCTCTCTTAGAGGCAATGAGCAGTTCTTC. The full variable domain, its missing parts supplied by reference TRBV7-9 and TRBJ2-1, is DTGVSQNPRHKITKRGQNVTFRCDPISEHNRLYWYRQTLGQGPEFLTYFQNEAQLEKSRLLSDRFSAERPKGSFSTLEIQRTEQGDSAMYLCASSSLRGNEQFFGPGTRLTVL.

The CDR3 is CASSPWGETYEQYF. The CDR3 DNA follows: TGTGCCAGTAGTCCATGGGGGGAGACTTACGAGCAGTACTTC. The chain combines TRBV19 with TRBJ2-7; maybe TRBD2 (6 bases). Germline CDR1 and CDR2: LNHDA and SQIVND (reference sequence). V lost 5 bases to trimming and J lost 4 bases, with 15 bases between them. The CDR3 is 14 residues long.

This rearrangement joins TRBV5-4 to TRBJ1-2, with 7 nucleotides matching TRBD1. With 4 bases clipped from V and 7 bases from J, the junction kept 7 bases outside the gene matches. Germline CDR1 is SGHNT and CDR2 is YYREEE (reference sequence). This CDR3 is built from 13 residues. The CDR3 is CASSHETGSGYTF. As DNA, the CDR3 is TGTGCCAGCAGCCACGAGACAGGGTCTGGCTACACCTTC.

CDR3 bases: TGTGCCAGCAGGCCTAGCGGGACCGATGAGCAGTTCTTC. Translating gives CASRPSGTDEQFF. The chain is built from TRBV6-5 and TRBJ2-1; 9 bases map to TRBD2. The ends lost 6 bases at V and 8 bases at J; junction bases unmatched: 5. This CDR3 region has 13 residues. Germline V gene data show CDR1 as MNHEY and CDR2 as SVGAGI.

The rearrangement links TRBV28 to TRBJ2-6, with 7 bases fitting TRBD2. There are 18 residues in the CDR3. Germline loops: CDR1 MDHEN, CDR2 SYDVKM. Trimming cost V 4 bases and J 4 bases; bases outside gene matches: 13. The CDR3 coding sequence is TGTGCCAGCAGTTGCTGGGGGGGGTGCTTCCCCGGGGCCAACGTCCTGACTTTC. Its translation is CASSCWGGCFPGANVLTF. Full variable domain (rest looked up from reference TRBV28 and TRBJ2-6): DVKVTQSSRYLVKRTGEKVFLECVQDMDHENMFWYRQDPGLGLRLIYFSYDVKMKEKGDIPEGYSVSREKKERFSLILESASTNQTSMYLCASSCWGGCFPGANVLTFGAGSRLTVL.

V is TRBV9 and J is TRBJ2-5, with 16 bases matching TRBD2. Looked up from germline, CDR1 is SGDLS and CDR2 is YYNGEE. V lost 3 bases and J lost 5; bases outside the gene matches: 16. CDR3 length: 20 residues. In DNA, the CDR3 is TGTGCCAGCAGCGCCCAATCCGGGACTAGCGGGAGGGCGATCGGGGAGACCCAGTACTTC. It encodes CASSAQSGTSGRAIGETQYF. Using reference TRBV9 and TRBJ2-5 for the parts outside the CDR3, the full variable domain is DSGVTQTPKHLITATGQRVTLRCSPRSGDLSVYWYQQSLDQGLQFLIQYYNGEERAKGNILERFSAQQFPDLHSELNLSSLELGDSALYFCASSAQSGTSGRAIGETQYFGPGTRLLVL.

V is TRBV27 and J is TRBJ2-7; D may be TRBD2 (6 bases). The V gene lost 2 bases and the J gene lost 2 bases, with 10 bases spanning the gap. In germline, CDR1 is MNHEY, CDR2 SMNVEV (reference sequence). This CDR3 contains 14 residues. The CDR3 spells CASSLGGKAYEQYF. The CDR3 region has the DNA TGTGCCAGCAGTTTAGGGGGGAAGGCCTACGAGCAGTACTTC.

The chain recombines TRBV18 with TRBJ1-6; TRBD1 matches 10 bases. V lost 3 bases, J lost 10 bases, and 12 bases stayed unmatched. The CDR3 extends over 17 amino acids. Germline V gene lookup returns CDR1 KGHSH and CDR2 LQKENI. The CDR3 sequence: CASSPSMVGQGLSPLHF. In DNA, the CDR3 is TGTGCCAGCTCACCGTCGATGGTGGGACAGGGGTTATCACCCCTCCACTTT.

This chain joins TRBV25-1 and TRBJ2-7; TRBD2 matches at 8 bases. The CDR3 is 12 amino acids. Germline V CDR1 and CDR2: MGHDK, SYGVNS. V shed 7 bases, J shed 5 bases, and the junction held 4 bases outside the gene matches. The CDR3 sequence: CASKREWDEQYF. The CDR3 DNA reads TGTGCCAGCAAGCGGGAGTGGGACGAGCAGTACTTC.